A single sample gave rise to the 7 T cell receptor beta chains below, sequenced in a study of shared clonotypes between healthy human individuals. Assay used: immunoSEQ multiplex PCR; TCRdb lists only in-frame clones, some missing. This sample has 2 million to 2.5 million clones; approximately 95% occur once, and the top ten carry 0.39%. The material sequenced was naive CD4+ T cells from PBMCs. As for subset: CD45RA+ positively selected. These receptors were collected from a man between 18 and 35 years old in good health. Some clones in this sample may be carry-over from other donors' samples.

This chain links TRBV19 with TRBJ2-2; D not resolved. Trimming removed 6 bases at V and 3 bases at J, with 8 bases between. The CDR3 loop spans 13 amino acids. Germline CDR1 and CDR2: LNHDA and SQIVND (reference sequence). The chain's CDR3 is CASSTAYTGELFF. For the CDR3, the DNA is TGTGCCAGTAGCACAGCCTACACCGGGGAGCTGTTTTTT.

CDR3 loop: CASNKGADEQYF. As DNA, the CDR3 is TGTGCCAGCAACAAAGGGGCAGACGAGCAGTACTTC. V gene TRBV6-1 combines with J gene TRBJ2-7, with D perhaps TRBD1 (5 bases). Germline lookup yields CDR1 MNHNS and CDR2 SASEGT. V was trimmed by 7 bases and J by 5 bases, leaving 12 bases between them. The CDR3 has 12 residues.

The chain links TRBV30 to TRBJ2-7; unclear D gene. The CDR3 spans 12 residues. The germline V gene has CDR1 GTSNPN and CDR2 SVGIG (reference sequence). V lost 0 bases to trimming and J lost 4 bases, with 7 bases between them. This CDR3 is CAWSVGPYEQYF. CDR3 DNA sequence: TGTGCCTGGAGTGTTGGGCCATACGAGCAGTACTTC.

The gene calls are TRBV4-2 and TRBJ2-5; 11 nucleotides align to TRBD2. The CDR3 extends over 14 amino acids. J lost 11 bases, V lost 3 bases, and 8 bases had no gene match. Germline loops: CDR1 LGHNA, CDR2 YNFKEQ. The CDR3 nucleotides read TGTGCCAGCAGCCAGGAGACTAGCGGGACACCGCAGTACTTC. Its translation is CASSQETSGTPQYF.

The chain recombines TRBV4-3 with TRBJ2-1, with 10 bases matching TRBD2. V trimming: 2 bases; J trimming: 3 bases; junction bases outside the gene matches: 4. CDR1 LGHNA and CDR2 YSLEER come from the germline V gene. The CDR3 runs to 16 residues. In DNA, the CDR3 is TGCGCCAGCAGCCAATCGGGACTAGCGATCTACAATGAGCAGTTCTTC. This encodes CASSQSGLAIYNEQFF.

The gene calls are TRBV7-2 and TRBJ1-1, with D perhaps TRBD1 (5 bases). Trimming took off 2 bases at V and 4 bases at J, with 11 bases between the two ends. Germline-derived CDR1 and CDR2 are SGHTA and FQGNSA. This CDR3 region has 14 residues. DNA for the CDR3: TGTGCCAGCAGCTTACTGGGTGGGGGCACTGAAGCTTTCTTT. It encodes CASSLLGGGTEAFF.

CDR3 DNA sequence: TGTGCCAGCAGTTCACCCGCTTTAGACGTACGGAGCAATGAAAAACTGTTTTTT. This gives the protein CASSSPALDVRSNEKLFF. J is TRBJ1-4 and V is TRBV28; D is ambiguous. CDR1 MDHEN and CDR2 SYDVKM come from the germline V gene. V was pared by 4 bases and J by 5 bases, with 23 bases between. This CDR3 spans 18 amino acids.